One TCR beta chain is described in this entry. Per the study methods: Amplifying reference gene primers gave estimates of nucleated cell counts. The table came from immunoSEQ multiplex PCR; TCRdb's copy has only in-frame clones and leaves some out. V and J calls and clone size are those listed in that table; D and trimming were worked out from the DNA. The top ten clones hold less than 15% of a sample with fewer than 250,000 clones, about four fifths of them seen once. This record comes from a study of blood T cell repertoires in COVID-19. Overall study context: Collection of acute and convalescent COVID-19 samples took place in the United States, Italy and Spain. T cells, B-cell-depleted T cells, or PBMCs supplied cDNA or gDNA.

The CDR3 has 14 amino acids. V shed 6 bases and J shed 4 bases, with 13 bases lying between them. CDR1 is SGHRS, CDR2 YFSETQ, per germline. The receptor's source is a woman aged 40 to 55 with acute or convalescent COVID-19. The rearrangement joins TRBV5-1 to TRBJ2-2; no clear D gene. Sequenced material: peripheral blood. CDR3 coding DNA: TGCGCCAGCAAGCCTACAGAAGCCACCGGGGAGCTGTTTTTT. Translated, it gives CASKPTEATGELFF.